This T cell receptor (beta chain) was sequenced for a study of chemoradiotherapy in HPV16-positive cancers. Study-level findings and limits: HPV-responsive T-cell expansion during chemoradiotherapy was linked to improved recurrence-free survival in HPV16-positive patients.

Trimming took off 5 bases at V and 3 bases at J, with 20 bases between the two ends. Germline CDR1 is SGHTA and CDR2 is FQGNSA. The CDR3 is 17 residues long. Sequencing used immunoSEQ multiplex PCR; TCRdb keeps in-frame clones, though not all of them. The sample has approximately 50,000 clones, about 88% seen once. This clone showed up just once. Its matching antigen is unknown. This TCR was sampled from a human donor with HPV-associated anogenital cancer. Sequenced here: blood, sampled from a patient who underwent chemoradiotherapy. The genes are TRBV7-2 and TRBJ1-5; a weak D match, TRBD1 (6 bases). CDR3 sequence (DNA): TGTGCCAGCAGCCCACGGGGGGGGGCAGATCTCAATCAGCCCCAGCATTTT. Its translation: CASSPRGGADLNQPQHF. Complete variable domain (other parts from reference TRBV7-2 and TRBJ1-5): GAGVSQSPSNKVTEKGKDVELRCDPISGHTALYWYRQSLGQGLEFLIYFQGNSAPDKSGLPSDRFSAERTGGSVSTLTIQRTQQEDSAVYLCASSPRGGADLNQPQHFGDGTRLSIL.